The 20 T cell receptor beta chains given below trace back to one sample, sequenced in a study of OX40 agonist ivuxolimab in advanced cancers. Method: immunoSEQ multiplex PCR; TCRdb's copy keeps in-frame clones and lacks some. The sample has around 31,000 clones; roughly 79% are singletons. The source material was CD4+ or CD8+ T cells sorted from blood, sampled in a trial of the OX40 agonist ivuxolimab. Receptors were obtained from an adult with an advanced solid tumor such as melanoma, head and neck, liver or kidney cancer.

The chain recombines TRBV15 with TRBJ1-2; D uncertain. Germline loops: CDR1 LNHNV, CDR2 YYDKDF (reference sequence). V was trimmed by 3 bases and J by 2 bases, leaving 7 bases between them. This CDR3 spans 13 amino acids. The CDR3 reads CATSSSRNYGYTF. The CDR3 bases are TGTGCCACCAGCAGTTCTCGGAACTATGGCTACACCTTC.

The chain employs TRBV11-3 and TRBJ2-7, with D possibly TRBD2 on 6 matching bases. Germline assignment: CDR1 SGHNT and CDR2 YENEEA. V was cut by 1 base and J by 2 bases, with 6 bases left in between. The CDR3 has 13 residues. The CDR3 DNA is TGTGCCAGCAGCTTAGCGGGAGCCTACGAGCAGTACTTC. This codes for CASSLAGAYEQYF.

This clone came up a few times. V gene TRBV6-1 combines with J gene TRBJ1-1; D possibly corresponds to TRBD1 (6 bases). Trimming shortened V by 5 bases and J by 5 bases, and 12 bases separated the two germline ends. The CDR3 sequence is 13 residues long. Germline V gene lookup returns CDR1 MNHNS and CDR2 SASEGT. The CDR3 nucleotides are TGTGCCAGCAGTACTTACAGGGAAACTGAAGCTTTCTTT. This sequence encodes CASSTYRETEAFF.

The chain couples TRBV10-2 to TRBJ2-1; tentative D call: TRBD1 (6 bases). Trimming took 7 bases from V and 8 from J, leaving 15 bases between them. This CDR3 is built from 13 residues. Looked up from germline, CDR1 is WSHSY and CDR2 is SAAADI. The CDR3 loop reads CASTNTGRDEQFF. CDR3 nucleotide sequence: TGCGCCAGCACCAATACAGGGCGAGATGAGCAGTTCTTC.

This rearrangement joins TRBV18 to TRBJ1-6; D uncertain. The germline V gene has CDR1 KGHSH and CDR2 LQKENI. V was shortened by 3 bases and J by 7 bases, with 7 bases between the two germline ends. The CDR3 runs 13 residues. The CDR3 sequence is CASSPGSNSPLHF. CDR3 sequence (DNA): TGTGCCAGCTCACCGGGCTCCAATTCACCCCTCCACTTT.

The chain uses TRBV9 and TRBJ2-5, with D perhaps TRBD2 (5 bases). This CDR3 comprises 14 residues. The V end was cut by 2 bases, the J end by 4 bases, with 12 bases between. CDR1 is SGDLS and CDR2 is YYNGEE in the germline V gene. This chain's CDR3 is CASSVLARAETQYF. CDR3 DNA: TGTGCCAGCAGCGTTCTGGCGAGGGCAGAGACCCAGTACTTC.

The rearrangement uses TRBV4-3 and TRBJ1-6; the D gene is possibly TRBD1 (5 bases). Germline CDR1 reads LGHNA; CDR2 reads YSLEER. The CDR3 is 15 residues long. V lost 0 bases to trimming and J lost 5 bases, with 8 bases between them. This CDR3 reads CASSQDPRDNSPLHF. The CDR3 nucleotides are TGCGCCAGCAGCCAAGATCCCAGGGATAATTCACCCCTCCACTTT.

V gene TRBV6-5 combines with J gene TRBJ1-1, with D maybe TRBD1 (5 bases). With 4 bases removed from V and 0 bases from J, the gap between germline ends came to 9 bases. Germline values: CDR1 MNHEY, CDR2 SVGAGI. This CDR3 spans 14 amino acids. CDR3 in amino acids: CASSSMGLNTEAFF. CDR3 in DNA: TGTGCCAGCAGTTCTATGGGGCTGAACACTGAAGCTTTCTTT.

The chain links TRBV7-2 to TRBJ2-3; 9 nucleotides agree with TRBD2. With V trimmed by 5 bases and J by 3 bases, 15 bases remained unmatched. The CDR3 contains 18 residues. Germline loops: CDR1 SGHTA, CDR2 FQGNSA. CDR3 nucleotide sequence: TGTGCCAGCAGCCTGAAGAAGACGGCGGGGGGGCCGACAGATACGCAGTATTTT. It codes for CASSLKKTAGGPTDTQYF.

This clone came up once. The V call is TRBV5-1, the J call TRBJ1-1; the D is unclear. CDR1 and CDR2 from the germline V gene are SGHRS and YFSETQ. The length of the CDR3 is 13 residues. Trimming pared 4 bases from V and 2 bases from J, leaving 9 bases between. The CDR3 DNA is TGCGCCAGCAGCCGCGACACCAACACTGAAGCTTTCTTT. Amino acid sequence: CASSRDTNTEAFF.

The chain recombines TRBV7-6 with TRBJ2-5; 9 bases match TRBD2. Germline-derived CDR1 and CDR2 are SGHVS and FNYEAQ. The CDR3 runs to 15 residues. V dropped 1 base and J dropped 5; count of bases not matched to a gene: 5. The CDR3: CASSLGGLALETQYF. In DNA, the CDR3 is TGTGCCAGCAGCTTAGGAGGACTAGCGTTGGAGACCCAGTACTTC.

The chain uses TRBV5-1 and TRBJ2-2; D is unclear. V was cut by 1 base and J by 4 bases, with 8 bases left in between. The length of the CDR3 is 14 residues. From germline, CDR1 is SGHRS and CDR2 YFSETQ. The CDR3 DNA sequence: TGCGCCAGCAGCTTGTACGAGTTCACCGGGGAGCTGTTTTTT. It yields the protein CASSLYEFTGELFF.

The CDR3 here is CASSFDRVGELFF. As DNA, the CDR3 is TGTGCCAGCAGTTTTGACAGGGTCGGGGAGCTGTTTTTT. The chain joins TRBV6-6 to TRBJ2-2; TRBD1 agrees at 7 bases. Germline CDR1 MNHNY, CDR2 SVGAGI (reference sequence). CDR3 length: 13 amino acids. The junction had 3 bases not matched to a gene; V was cut back by 4 bases and J by 7 bases.

The V gene is TRBV27, the J gene TRBJ2-5; the match to TRBD2 covers 15 bases. Trimming removed 5 bases from V and 5 bases from J; junction bases left unmatched: 9. This CDR3 region has 17 residues. Germline-derived CDR1 and CDR2 are MNHEY and SMNVEV (reference sequence). CDR3 loop: CASSRGLAGGIRETQYF. The CDR3 region has the DNA TGTGCCAGCAGTAGGGGACTAGCGGGAGGTATTAGGGAGACCCAGTACTTC.

This clone occurred once. The rearrangement links TRBV29-1 to TRBJ1-2; 9 bases line up with TRBD1. Germline V gene sequence: CDR1 SQVTM, CDR2 ANQGSEA. The CDR3 contains 11 residues. V trimming: 7 bases; J trimming: 6 bases; junction bases outside the gene matches: 3. The CDR3 sequence is CSERTGDGYTF. The CDR3 nucleotides are TGCAGCGAACGGACAGGGGATGGCTACACCTTC.

This chain connects TRBV7-9 to TRBJ2-2; the D gene could be TRBD1 or TRBD2 (6 bases each). V shed 1 base and J shed 4 bases, with 10 bases lying between them. Germline V CDR1 and CDR2: SEHNR, FQNEAQ (reference sequence). CDR3 size: 15 residues. For the CDR3, the DNA is TGTGCCAGCAGCTTAGGAGGGGGGCCCACCGGGGAGCTGTTTTTT. Translation gives CASSLGGGPTGELFF.

The V gene is TRBV5-1, the J gene TRBJ2-7; the D is unclear. The V gene lost 1 base and the J gene lost 4 bases, with 9 bases spanning the gap. CDR3 length equals 13 residues. The V gene's germline CDR1 is SGHRS and CDR2 YFSETQ. CDR3 sequence (DNA): TGCGCCAGCAGCTTGCAGTCTAGTTACGAGCAGTACTTC. This encodes CASSLQSSYEQYF.

On this clone: A much larger clone differs from this one at a single base, so this may be a read error. This chain connects TRBV5-1 to TRBJ2-1; a weak D match, TRBD2 (5 bases). Germline V CDR1 and CDR2: SGHRS, YFSETQ. The CDR3 sequence is 13 residues long. Trimming stripped 9 bases from V and 6 bases from J, with 16 bases between. CDR3 DNA: TGCGCCACCGGCCGGGATCGTTTCAATGAGCAGTTCTTC. This translates into CATGRDRFNEQFF.

This sequence joins TRBV13 and TRBJ2-3; the D is unclear. Deletions cut 6 bases from V and 0 bases from J, with 10 bases between. The germline V gene encodes CDR1 PRHDT and CDR2 FYEKMQ (reference sequence). The CDR3 has 14 amino acids. The CDR3 coding sequence is TGTGCCAGCAGGGGTTCGCGTAGCACAGATACGCAGTATTTT. Translation gives CASRGSRSTDTQYF.

V gene TRBV27 combines with J gene TRBJ1-6, with unresolved D. Trimming pared 0 bases from V and 8 bases from J, leaving 5 bases between. This CDR3 has 13 residues. From germline, CDR1 is MNHEY and CDR2 SMNVEV (reference sequence). The DNA for the CDR3 is TGTGCCAGCAGTTTATCGAGGGATTCACCCCTCCACTTT. It yields the protein CASSLSRDSPLHF.